The source of this TCR beta chain is a study of blood T cell repertoires in COVID-19. Authors' data handling: The authors estimated nucleated cell counts from reference gene primer amplification. Method: immunoSEQ multiplex PCR; TCRdb's copy keeps in-frame clones and lacks some. V, J and clone size derive from that table, while D and trimming were established from the DNA sequence. Altogether about 360,000 clones are present, about 90% being singletons, with the ten largest covering about 1.5%. V was trimmed by 1 base and J by 0 bases, leaving 13 bases between them. CDR1 and CDR2 (germline): LGHDT, YNNKEL (reference sequence). The CDR3 length is 17 residues. This clone was recorded a few times. Participants' reported clinical history set cohort assignment. Two negative PCRs, clearance, or symptom resolution characterized the recovered Cohort 3 donors.

The sequenced sample consisted of PBMCs or T cells enriched from blood (not recorded which). The V and J genes are TRBV3-1 (or the pseudogene TRBV3-2) and TRBJ1-3; D is unclear. This TCR was recovered from a man in his thirties or forties who had recovered from COVID-19. CDR3 DNA: TGTGCCAGCAGCCAAGGCAGACAAGTACTCTCTGGAAACACCATATATTTT. It codes for CASSQGRQVLSGNTIYF.